The present T cell receptor beta chain was sequenced within a study of tumor and adjacent non-tumor tissue in lung cancer. TCRbeta libraries were built with three rounds of nested PCR, modified from ARM-PCR. TCRdb re-derived calls from the multiplex PCR reads in MiXCR, one entry per CDR3 protein. The table lists approximately 75,000 distinct CDR3 sequences, around 77% of them singletons. As for this clonotype: This may be a read error, as it is one base from a much larger clone.

This sample's RNA came from whole unsorted tissue. The length of the CDR3 is 11 residues. The V gene's germline CDR1 is DFQATT and CDR2 SNEGSKA (reference sequence). V was clipped by 4 bases and J by 4 bases, with 8 bases between them. This chain connects TRBV20-1 to TRBJ2-7; D is unclear. The sample was lung tumor tissue. This TCR came from a woman between 50 and 59 years old with non-small cell lung cancer. In DNA, the CDR3 is TGCAGTGCTATAGACGATTACGAGCAGTACTTC. It translates to CSAIDDYEQYF.